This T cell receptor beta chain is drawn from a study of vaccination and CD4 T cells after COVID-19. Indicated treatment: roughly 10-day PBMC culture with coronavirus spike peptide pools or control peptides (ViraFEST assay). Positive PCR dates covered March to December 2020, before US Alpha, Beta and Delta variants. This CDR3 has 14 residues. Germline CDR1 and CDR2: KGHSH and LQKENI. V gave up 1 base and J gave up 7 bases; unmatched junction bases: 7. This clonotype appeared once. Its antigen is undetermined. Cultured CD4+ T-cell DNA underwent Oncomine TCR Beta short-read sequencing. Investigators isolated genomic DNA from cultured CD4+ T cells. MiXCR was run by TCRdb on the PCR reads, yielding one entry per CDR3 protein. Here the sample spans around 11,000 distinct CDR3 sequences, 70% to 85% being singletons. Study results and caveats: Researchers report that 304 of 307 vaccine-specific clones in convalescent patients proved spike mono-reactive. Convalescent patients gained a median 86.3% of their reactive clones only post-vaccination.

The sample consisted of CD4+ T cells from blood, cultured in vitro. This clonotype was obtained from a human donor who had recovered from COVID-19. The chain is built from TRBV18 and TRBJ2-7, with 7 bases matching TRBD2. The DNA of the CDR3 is TGTGCCAGCTCACCACTCGCGCTAGCGGAAGAGCAGTACTTC. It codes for CASSPLALAEEQYF.